This T cell receptor (beta chain) was identified in a study of T cell changes during pregnancy in multiple sclerosis. The V segment lost 3 bases and the J segment 3 bases; nucleotides outside the gene matches: 4. CDR3 size: 14 residues. The germline CDR1 and CDR2 sequences are SGHNT and YYREEE (reference sequence). TCRdb's copy holds only in-frame clones and misses some; the assay was immunoSEQ multiplex PCR. The repertoire holds 40,000 to 50,000 clones, with 90% to 95% as singletons. The chain has TRBV5-4 and TRBJ2-7, with 9 bases identical to TRBD2. The sequencing here drew on CD8+ T cells from peripheral blood mononuclear cells, taken in the third trimester of pregnancy. This clonotype was obtained from a female donor with multiple sclerosis, enrolled in a pregnancy study. The CDR3 here is CASSSTSGDYEQYF. The CDR3 DNA is TGTGCCAGCAGCTCGACTAGCGGAGACTACGAGCAGTACTTC.